These 21 T cell receptor beta chains share one sample of origin, sequenced in a study of T cells after yellow fever vaccination. TCRdb called the 5' RACE reads again in MiXCR, with one record for every CDR3 protein. Among 300,000 to 450,000 distinct CDR3 sequences listed, roughly 8.3% were seen once. The specimen comprised PBMCs, sampled around 45 days after the first yellow fever vaccination. The receptors stem from a man aged 18 to 29 who received the YFV17D yellow fever vaccine.

CDR3 residues: CASSQEIGTEAFF. Written as DNA, the CDR3 is TGTGCCAGCAGTCAAGAGATTGGAACTGAAGCTTTCTTT. The V call is TRBV12-3 or TRBV12-4, the J call TRBJ1-1; D gene uncertain. V was cut by 5 bases and J by 5 bases, with 12 bases left in between. The CDR3 extends over 13 amino acids.

This clonotype was seen a handful of times. The rearrangement links TRBV5-4 to TRBJ1-6, with 8 bases that match TRBD1. Losses at the gene ends were 4 bases for V and 6 bases for J; bases not matched to a gene: 9. CDR1 and CDR2 (germline): SGHNT, YYREEE (reference sequence). There are 16 residues in the CDR3. The CDR3 here is CASSPRSGGSNSPLHF. In nucleotides, the CDR3 is TGTGCCAGCAGCCCGAGGTCAGGGGGCAGTAATTCACCCCTCCACTTT.

This clonotype occurred a few times. The gene calls are TRBV5-4 and TRBJ2-2; 8 nucleotides agree with TRBD1. CDR3 length equals 15 residues. The germline gives CDR1 SGHNT, CDR2 YYREEE (reference sequence). J was trimmed by 3 bases and V by 3 bases; bases with no gene match: 4. DNA for the CDR3: TGTGCCAGCAGCTGGGACAGGTCGTACACCGGGGAGCTGTTTTTT. Translated: CASSWDRSYTGELFF.

This clonotype appeared a few times. The chain combines TRBV7-2 with TRBJ1-1, with 9 bases fitting TRBD1. Trimming removed 6 bases from V and 12 bases from J; junction bases left unmatched: 14. The CDR3 totals 14 residues. CDR1 and CDR2 from the germline V gene are SGHTA and FQGNSA. The CDR3 region has the DNA TGTGCCAGCAGATCGTCCTCCGGGACAGGGAATACTTTCTTT. This codes for CASRSSSGTGNTFF.

This clonotype was recorded many times. V and J are TRBV5-1 and TRBJ1-2; no clear D gene. Germline CDR1 is SGHRS and CDR2 is YFSETQ. This CDR3 is 14 amino acids long. V was clipped by 5 bases and J by 2 bases, with 13 bases between them. This CDR3 reads CASSPWTGNYGYTF. CDR3 sequence (DNA): TGCGCCAGCAGTCCATGGACGGGGAACTATGGCTACACCTTC.

The V gene is TRBV5-4, the J gene TRBJ2-5; possibly TRBD1 for D (6 bases). Germline V gives CDR1 SGHNT, CDR2 YYREEE (reference sequence). This CDR3 spans 14 amino acids. V shed 4 bases and J shed 1 base, with 11 bases lying between them. CDR3 nucleotides: TGTGCCAGCAGCCATTGGACAGTCCAAGAGACCCAGTACTTC. Amino acid sequence: CASSHWTVQETQYF.

This chain connects TRBV5-4 to TRBJ2-3, with 7 bases fitting TRBD2. The CDR3 covers 16 residues. CDR1 is SGHNT, CDR2 YYREEE, per germline (reference sequence). J was trimmed by 0 bases and V by 2 bases; bases with no gene match: 6. In DNA form, the CDR3 reads TGTGCCAGCAGCTTTAAGTCTAGCGGAAGCACAGATACGCAGTATTTT. This gives the protein CASSFKSSGSTDTQYF.

This clonotype was detected many times. The V gene is TRBV25-1, the J gene TRBJ1-3, with a tentative D call TRBD1 (5 bases). V lost 1 base and J lost 8, with 18 bases in between. Germline V gene sequence: CDR1 MGHDK, CDR2 SYGVNS. This CDR3 spans 16 amino acids. Written as DNA, the CDR3 is TGTGCCAGCAGTGAATCCCAGGGCCCAGTTTTTGACACCATATATTTT. It specifies CASSESQGPVFDTIYF.

This clonotype showed up just a few times. The chain links TRBV29-1 to TRBJ1-2, with D uncertain. Per germline, CDR1 SQVTM and CDR2 ANQGSEA. CDR3 size: 11 residues. The ends were cut back, 8 bases at V and 2 bases at J, with 9 bases in the middle. This CDR3 reads CSSGENYGYTF. The CDR3 DNA reads as TGCAGCTCAGGCGAGAACTATGGCTACACCTTC.

The chain's CDR3 is CASRPGTSGETQYF. The CDR3 DNA sequence: TGCGCCAGCAGACCCGGGACTAGCGGAGAGACCCAGTACTTC. The V gene is TRBV5-1, the J gene TRBJ2-5; TRBD2 aligns across 11 bases. J was trimmed by 4 bases and V by 5 bases; bases with no gene match: 4. The CDR3 contains 14 residues. The V gene's germline CDR1 is SGHRS and CDR2 YFSETQ.

Many counts were recorded for this clonotype. V and J are TRBV18 and TRBJ2-7, with D possibly being TRBD1 (6 bases). V lost 6 bases to trimming and J lost 5 bases, with 14 bases between them. Germline values: CDR1 KGHSH, CDR2 LQKENI. This CDR3 contains 13 residues. In DNA, the CDR3 is TGTGCCAGCTCGGGGGCCGAAGGCCACGAGCAGTACGTC. It specifies CASSGAEGHEQYV.

This clonotype was observed a handful of times. J is TRBJ2-2 and V is TRBV5-1; weak D call: TRBD2 (6 bases). The ends were cut back, 1 base at V and 3 bases at J, with 7 bases in the middle. Germline CDR1 SGHRS, CDR2 YFSETQ. This CDR3 comprises 14 residues. This CDR3 is CASSLWDYTGELFF. CDR3 bases: TGCGCCAGCAGCTTGTGGGACTACACCGGGGAGCTGTTTTTT.

V and J are TRBV20-1 and TRBJ2-1; TRBD2 is a possible D gene (5 bases). V was shortened by 0 bases and J by 8 bases, with 14 bases between the two germline ends. There are 14 residues in the CDR3. Germline V CDR1 and CDR2: DFQATT, SNEGSKA (reference sequence). In DNA form, the CDR3 reads TGCAGTGCTAGAGATCCCCCTAGCAAGCATGAGCAGTTCTTC. Translating it yields CSARDPPSKHEQFF.

This clonotype was seen a handful of times. In nucleotides, the CDR3 is TGTGCCAGCAGCTTAAAGTGGACCACTGAAGCTTTCTTT. Its protein is CASSLKWTTEAFF. This chain connects TRBV7-2 to TRBJ1-1; no clear D. Trimming pared 2 bases from V and 4 bases from J, leaving 8 bases between. The germline V gene encodes CDR1 SGHTA and CDR2 FQGNSA. This CDR3 has 13 residues.

This chain joins TRBV6-5 and TRBJ2-7; no definite D call. This CDR3 has 13 residues. Trimming removed 7 bases at V and 9 bases at J, with 19 bases between. CDR1 is MNHEY and CDR2 is SVGAGI in the germline V gene. The CDR3 DNA is TGTGCCAGCAAAAAGGACGGTTCTGTAGTGCAGTACGTC. Amino acid sequence: CASKKDGSVVQYV.

This clonotype was observed a few times. J is TRBJ1-2 and V is TRBV4-3; TRBD1 matches 9 bases. The V gene's germline CDR1 is LGHNA and CDR2 YSLEER. The CDR3 runs 15 residues. Unmatched junction bases numbered 1, after V lost 0 bases and J lost 2 bases. CDR3 amino acids: CASSQETGGNYGYTF. The CDR3 DNA reads TGCGCCAGCAGCCAAGAGACAGGGGGAAACTATGGCTACACCTTC.

The chain uses TRBV15 and TRBJ2-1, with D perhaps TRBD2 (5 bases). CDR1 and CDR2 from the germline V gene are LNHNV and YYDKDF (reference sequence). The CDR3 covers 15 residues. Trimming stripped 3 bases from V and 4 bases from J, with 13 bases between. CDR3 loop: CATSSSDYLYNEQFF. DNA of the CDR3: TGTGCCACCAGCAGTTCCGACTACCTTTACAATGAGCAGTTCTTC.

The chain carries TRBV25-1 and TRBJ2-3, with a possible D match to TRBD1 (6 bases). Trimming shortened V by 1 base and J by 6 bases, and 11 bases separated the two germline ends. This CDR3 comprises 14 residues. The V gene's germline CDR1 is MGHDK and CDR2 SYGVNS. The CDR3 sequence: CASSESRGRDTQYF. The CDR3 DNA follows: TGTGCCAGCAGTGAATCCAGGGGCCGGGATACGCAGTATTTT. Complete variable domain (other parts from reference TRBV25-1 and TRBJ2-3): EADIYQTPRYLVIGTGKKITLECSQTMGHDKMYWYQQDPGMELHLIHYSYGVNSTEKGDLSSESTVSRIRTEHFPLTLESARPSHTSQYLCASSESRGRDTQYFGPGTRLTVL.

V usage is TRBV12-3 or TRBV12-4 and J usage is TRBJ2-7; 11 nucleotides line up with TRBD1. Trimming cost V 5 bases and J 6 bases; bases outside gene matches: 6. The CDR3 sequence is 14 residues long. The CDR3 reads CASSLRTGGLEQYF. CDR3 in DNA: TGTGCCAGCAGTCTCCGGACAGGGGGCCTCGAGCAGTACTTC.

The V gene is TRBV7-4, the J gene TRBJ1-4; D is perhaps TRBD1 (6 bases). In germline, CDR1 is SGHVT, CDR2 SQSDAQ. The CDR3 is 14 residues long. Deletions cut 4 bases from V and 4 bases from J, with 10 bases between. In DNA, the CDR3 is TGTGCCAGCAGCTCCCGGGGGCGTAATGAAAAACTGTTTTTT. This sequence encodes CASSSRGRNEKLFF.

This clonotype has only a few counts. V usage is TRBV3-1 and J usage is TRBJ1-3, with 8 bases lining up with TRBD1. The V gene's germline CDR1 is LGHDT and CDR2 YNNKEL (reference sequence). The CDR3 runs to 16 residues. The V segment lost 4 bases and the J segment 0 bases; nucleotides outside the gene matches: 5. CDR3: CASSRSGTGSGNTIYF. CDR3 DNA sequence: TGTGCCAGCAGCCGGTCCGGGACAGGCTCTGGAAACACCATATATTTT.